The 26 T cell receptor beta chains below come from one sample, sequenced in a study of response to subunit inactivated influenza vaccine. One entry per CDR3 protein results from TCRdb running MiXCR on the RT-PCR reads. The sample records more than 700,000 distinct CDR3 sequences, roughly 20% being singletons. Specimen: PBMCs from blood, collected 4 to 6 days after vaccination. These receptors originate from a man aged 45-65 years who received an inactivated influenza vaccine.

The chain employs TRBV20-1 and TRBJ2-4; 7 nucleotides agree with TRBD1. Trimming cost V 5 bases and J 0 bases; bases outside gene matches: 1. The germline gives CDR1 DFQATT, CDR2 SNEGSKA (reference sequence). The CDR3 is made up of 13 amino acids. In DNA, the CDR3 is TGCAGTGCTGGGACAGTAGCCAAAAACATTCAGTACTTC. It codes for CSAGTVAKNIQYF.

This clonotype was found many times. The chain carries TRBV5-1 and TRBJ1-2; the D is unclear. Germline CDR1 is SGHRS and CDR2 is YFSETQ. Trimming pared 2 bases from V and 3 bases from J, leaving 8 bases between. The CDR3 consists of 13 residues. The CDR3 sequence is CASSFGTDYGYTF. The CDR3 bases are TGCGCCAGCAGCTTCGGCACGGACTATGGCTACACCTTC.

V is TRBV12-3 or TRBV12-4 and J is TRBJ1-6, with D maybe TRBD1 (6 bases). Deletions cut 8 bases from V and 0 bases from J, with 14 bases between. The CDR3 runs to 16 residues. The CDR3 region has the DNA TGTGCCAGCCAGCGGGGGCTGAGCTCCTATAATTCACCCCTCCACTTT. Its protein is CASQRGLSSYNSPLHF.

The gene calls are TRBV6-2 or TRBV6-3 and TRBJ1-5; 11 bases line up with TRBD1. V was pared by 2 bases and J by 11 bases, with 11 bases of the junction left unmatched. The CDR3 totals 16 residues. Germline CDR1 reads MNHEY; CDR2 reads SVGEGT. DNA of the CDR3: TGTGCCAGCAGTTACCCTGGACAGGGGGCAGGGGTAGCCCAGCATTTT. This codes for CASSYPGQGAGVAQHF.

The chain uses TRBV4-1 and TRBJ1-5; tentatively, D is TRBD1 (5 bases). Germline CDR1 reads MGHRA; CDR2 reads YSYEKL. CDR3 length: 15 residues. V dropped 2 bases and J dropped 1 base, with 9 bases sitting between them. The CDR3 loop reads CASSQQDMSNQPQHF. In DNA, the CDR3 is TGCGCCAGCAGCCAACAGGACATGAGCAATCAGCCCCAGCATTTT.

On this clonotype: One end of the junction does not line up with germline, which may come from a read error. V is TRBV20-1 and J is TRBJ2-1; perhaps TRBD2 as D (8 bases). Germline V gives CDR1 DFQATT, CDR2 SNEGSKA (reference sequence). The CDR3 totals 16 residues. The CDR3 sequence is CSAQPGGGASWASGGF. DNA of the CDR3: TGCAGTGCCCAACCGGGAGGGGGCGCTTCATGGGCTAGCGGTGGATTC.

V usage is TRBV10-3 and J usage is TRBJ2-2; the D is unclear. Looked up from germline, CDR1 is ENHRY and CDR2 is SYGVKD. Trimming pared 4 bases from V and 0 bases from J, leaving 9 bases between. The CDR3 consists of 15 residues. CDR3 coding DNA: TGTGCCATCAGTGTGGAACAGCCGAACACCGGGGAGCTGTTTTTT. It is translated as CAISVEQPNTGELFF.

The V and J genes are TRBV9 and TRBJ2-1, with D possibly being TRBD2 (6 bases). Trimming shortened V by 0 bases and J by 2 bases, and 9 bases separated the two germline ends. This CDR3 is 15 amino acids long. Per germline, CDR1 SGDLS and CDR2 YYNGEE. The CDR3 spells CASSVDGGTYNEQFF. As DNA, the CDR3 is TGTGCCAGCAGCGTAGATGGCGGGACCTACAATGAGCAGTTCTTC.

The DNA of the CDR3 is TGTGCCAGCAGCTTACAGGGGGGAGGGACCCAGTACTTC. Translation gives CASSLQGGGTQYF. This chain links TRBV7-3 with TRBJ2-5, with D perhaps TRBD1 (7 bases). Deletions cut 2 bases from V and 7 bases from J, with 11 bases between. The CDR3 totals 13 residues. Germline-derived CDR1 and CDR2 are SGHTA and FQGTGA.

This clonotype was seen many times. The genes are TRBV7-2 and TRBJ1-1; the D gene is possibly TRBD1 (5 bases). CDR3 length equals 15 residues. Per the germline V gene, CDR1 is SGHTA and CDR2 is FQGNSA. V was pared by 5 bases and J by 1 base, with 14 bases between. For the CDR3, the DNA is TGTGCCAGCAGCCTGAAGGGGCAGAGGAACACTGAAGCTTTCTTT. This sequence encodes CASSLKGQRNTEAFF.

The J gene is TRBJ2-7, the V gene TRBV7-6, with D perhaps TRBD2 (6 bases). Germline-derived CDR1 and CDR2 are SGHVS and FNYEAQ. The CDR3 covers 13 residues. V gave up 8 bases and J gave up 2 bases, with 13 bases separating them. The CDR3 nucleotides read TGTGCCAGCTCGTCGGGGGAGGCCTACGAGCAGTACTTC. This encodes CASSSGEAYEQYF.

The chain carries TRBV10-3 and TRBJ1-1; 9 positions match TRBD1. The germline V gene encodes CDR1 ENHRY and CDR2 SYGVKD. Losses at the gene ends were 5 bases for V and 5 bases for J; bases not matched to a gene: 6. The CDR3 is 14 amino acids. Here the CDR3 DNA reads TGTGCCATCAGTAGGGACAGGGAATCGACTGAAGCTTTCTTT. Translation gives CAISRDRESTEAFF.

This clonotype has more than one count but fewer than ten. This chain uses TRBV29-1 with TRBJ2-7, with D possibly being TRBD2 (5 bases). CDR1 SQVTM and CDR2 ANQGSEA come from the germline V gene. V was trimmed by 4 bases and J by 7 bases, leaving 14 bases between them. The CDR3 is made up of 12 amino acids. The CDR3 DNA reads as TGCAGCGTTGGAGGCAGTCGAGGGGAGCAGTACTTC. Translated, it gives CSVGGSRGEQYF.

V usage is TRBV20-1 and J usage is TRBJ2-2, with D perhaps TRBD2 (6 bases). Germline lookup yields CDR1 DFQATT and CDR2 SNEGSKA (reference sequence). Deletions cut 3 bases from V and 2 bases from J, with 10 bases between. The CDR3 loop spans 14 amino acids. This CDR3 reads CSARNSGNTGELFF. The CDR3 DNA follows: TGCAGTGCTAGGAATAGCGGCAACACCGGGGAGCTGTTTTTT.

The chain couples TRBV11-2 to TRBJ2-3; no definite D call. The V end lost 0 bases, the J end lost 2 bases, and 9 bases lay between the germline ends. Germline V gene lookup returns CDR1 SGHAT and CDR2 FQNNGV. The CDR3 contains 15 residues. The chain's CDR3 is CASSLDWAVTDTQYF. The CDR3 DNA reads as TGTGCCAGCAGCTTAGACTGGGCGGTCACAGATACGCAGTATTTT.

There are a few counts of this clonotype. The chain uses TRBV12-3 or TRBV12-4 and TRBJ2-2; D uncertain. This CDR3 is built from 15 residues. Between the trimmed V and J ends, which lost 2 bases and 5 bases, there was a span of 12 bases. Here the CDR3 DNA reads TGTGCCAGCAGTTTAATTGGGATCGGGACCGGGGAGCTGTTTTTT. Translation: CASSLIGIGTGELFF.

The chain uses TRBV6-2 or TRBV6-3 and TRBJ1-5; possible D gene TRBD1, 6 bases. Trimming left V 6 bases short and J 0 bases short, with 27 bases between. The CDR3 is 20 amino acids. Germline-derived CDR1 and CDR2 are MNHEY and SVGEGT. The CDR3 reads CASSHERTVTVGYSNQPQHF. Written as DNA, the CDR3 is TGTGCCAGCAGCCACGAACGGACAGTGACAGTGGGCTATAGCAATCAGCCCCAGCATTTT.

The J gene is TRBJ2-1, the V gene TRBV7-8, with D perhaps TRBD2 (5 bases). Trimming pared 0 bases from V and 3 bases from J, leaving 12 bases between. The CDR3 has 16 amino acids. Germline V gene lookup returns CDR1 SGHVS and CDR2 FQNEAQ. The DNA for the CDR3 is TGTGCCAGCAGCTTAGCGCAAGCGGACGGCTACAATGAGCAGTTCTTC. Protein sequence: CASSLAQADGYNEQFF.

V and J are TRBV5-1 and TRBJ2-7, with 7 bases matching TRBD1. The germline gives CDR1 SGHRS, CDR2 YFSETQ. This CDR3 has 14 residues. J was trimmed by 5 bases and V by 4 bases; bases with no gene match: 9. CDR3 sequence: CASSVSGGKDEQYF. The DNA of the CDR3 is TGCGCCAGCAGCGTGTCAGGGGGTAAGGACGAGCAGTACTTC. The whole variable domain, filled in from reference TRBV5-1 and TRBJ2-7, reads KAGVTQTPRYLIKTRGQQVTLSCSPISGHRSVSWYQQTPGQGLQFLFEYFSETQRNKGNFPGRFSGRQFSNSRSEMNVSTLELGDSALYLCASSVSGGKDEQYFGPGTRLTVT.

This clonotype was seen a handful of times. This chain joins TRBV20-1 and TRBJ1-1; no clear D. This CDR3 has 12 residues. The germline V gene has CDR1 DFQATT and CDR2 SNEGSKA (reference sequence). CDR3 in amino acids: CRAGFMNTEAFF. The DNA for the CDR3 is TGCAGGGCGGGGTTCATGAACACTGAAGCTTTCTTT.

This clonotype was observed a few times. The V and J genes are TRBV24-1 and TRBJ2-5; 11 nucleotides line up with TRBD2. The CDR3 runs to 16 residues. Per germline, CDR1 KGHDR and CDR2 SFDVKD. Losses at the gene ends were 1 base for V and 1 base for J; bases not matched to a gene: 1. The CDR3 nucleotides are TGTGCCACCAGTGATTTTGGGACTAGCGGCCAAGAGACCCAGTACTTC. Its translation is CATSDFGTSGQETQYF.

This clonotype was counted a few times. V is TRBV5-5 and J is TRBJ2-2, with TRBD2 as a possible D gene (7 bases). Looked up from germline, CDR1 is SGHKS and CDR2 is YYEKEE (reference sequence). Trimming removed 5 bases at V and 6 bases at J, with 26 bases between. This CDR3 has 18 residues. The CDR3 nucleotides are TGTGCCAGCAGTTACCAAACAGGGAGCGGGGCTACTCCCGGGGAGCTGTTTTTT. This sequence encodes CASSYQTGSGATPGELFF.

The V call is TRBV3-1, the J call TRBJ2-7; TRBD2 matches 10 bases. Germline CDR1 is LGHDT and CDR2 is YNNKEL (reference sequence). V shed 3 bases, J shed 9 bases, and the junction held 5 bases outside the gene matches. CDR3 size: 13 residues. Here the CDR3 reads CASSHLLAGVQYF. The CDR3 DNA is TGTGCCAGCAGCCACCTCCTAGCGGGGGTGCAGTACTTC.

V and J are TRBV24-1 and TRBJ2-1; 9 nucleotides align to TRBD1. The CDR3 has 15 amino acids. V shed 3 bases and J 7 bases; nucleotides not matched to a gene: 6. The germline V gene has CDR1 KGHDR and CDR2 SFDVKD. DNA of the CDR3: TGTGCCACCAGTGATCCGGGACAGGGACGAAATGAGCAGTTCTTC. Its translation: CATSDPGQGRNEQFF.

The rearrangement uses TRBV10-3 and TRBJ1-3; no reliable D call. The V end lost 4 bases, the J end lost 4 bases, and 8 bases lay between the germline ends. CDR3 size: 13 residues. The germline V gene has CDR1 ENHRY and CDR2 SYGVKD. The DNA for the CDR3 is TGTGCCATCAGTGGCGTTTCGGGAAACACCATATATTTT. Its translation is CAISGVSGNTIYF.

The V and J genes are TRBV5-6 and TRBJ2-3; 10 bases fit TRBD1. The CDR3 has 20 amino acids. The V and J ends lost 2 bases and 1 base, in that order; junction bases with no gene match: 16. The germline CDR1 and CDR2 sequences are SGHDT and YYEEEE. Written as DNA, the CDR3 is TGTGCCAGCAGCTTCAACGTGGTATGGGACAGGGGCTCTGGCACAGATACGCAGTATTTT. It yields the protein CASSFNVVWDRGSGTDTQYF.